This T cell receptor beta chain was found in a study of PD-1 blockade in classical Hodgkin lymphoma. There was relapse after autologous stem cell transplantation in every patient, and there was variation in brentuximab vedotin exposure. The count of this clone is one. Its specificity is unknown. With 6 bases clipped from V and 5 bases from J, the junction kept 14 bases outside the gene matches. Germline V gene lookup returns CDR1 SNHLY and CDR2 FYNNEI. CDR3 length equals 17 residues. Clones were sequenced by immunoSEQ multiplex PCR, and TCRdb holds only the in-frame ones, with some missing. The sample records some 15,000 clones, around 83% being singletons. Notes on the study in general: Nivolumab initiated under 1 year post-ASCT led to patient exclusion.

This clonotype was obtained from a human donor with classical Hodgkin lymphoma. The starting material was peripheral blood mononuclear cells (PBMCs), obtained before the second cycle of nivolumab. The chain links TRBV2 to TRBJ1-5; 9 bases align to TRBD1. The CDR3: CASSQGQGLRLDQPQHF. CDR3 DNA: TGTGCCAGCAGCCAGGGACAGGGACTAAGACTGGATCAGCCCCAGCATTTT.